A single sample is the source of the 22 T cell receptor beta chains below, sequenced in a study of PD-L1 blockade in urothelial cancer. Profiled with immunoSEQ multiplex PCR; TCRdb holds only in-frame clones, not every one. The repertoire has approximately 100,000 clones, about 90% of them found once; the top ten carry 0.75% to 0.95%. This sample comprised PBMCs, obtained around atezolizumab (anti-PD-L1) treatment. These receptors originate from an elderly woman with urothelial cancer.

V and J are TRBV5-6 and TRBJ2-3; 7 bases map to TRBD2. CDR3 length equals 15 residues. The germline CDR1 and CDR2 sequences are SGHDT and YYEEEE. The junction had 5 bases not matched to a gene; V was cut back by 2 bases and J by 2 bases. CDR3 region: CASSLGLGDTDTQYF. In DNA form, the CDR3 reads TGTGCCAGCAGCTTAGGACTAGGGGACACAGATACGCAGTATTTT.

The chain recombines TRBV19 with TRBJ2-4, with no clear D. V was trimmed by 6 bases and J by 0 bases, leaving 18 bases between them. Germline V gene data show CDR1 as LNHDA and CDR2 as SQIVND (reference sequence). This CDR3 comprises 17 residues. CDR3 in DNA: TGTGCCAGTAGCCCCGTTGGTGGAGCTCTAGCCAAAAACATTCAGTACTTC. This encodes CASSPVGGALAKNIQYF.

The chain combines TRBV19 with TRBJ1-1; D is uncertain. The CDR3 contains 13 residues. V lost 1 base and J 5 bases, leaving 8 bases between the germline ends. Germline V gives CDR1 LNHDA, CDR2 SQIVND (reference sequence). The CDR3 loop reads CASSIGIETEAFF. Written as DNA, the CDR3 is TGTGCCAGTAGTATAGGTATTGAGACTGAAGCTTTCTTT.

The CDR3 sequence: CAWSAGTGNTGELFF. The CDR3, as DNA: TGTGCCTGGAGCGCCGGGACAGGGAACACCGGGGAGCTGTTTTTT. The V and J genes are TRBV30 and TRBJ2-2, with 8 nucleotides matching TRBD1. CDR3 size: 15 residues. The ends lost 3 bases at V and 1 base at J; junction bases unmatched: 4. Germline lookup yields CDR1 GTSNPN and CDR2 SVGIG (reference sequence).

The rearrangement links TRBV2 to TRBJ2-2; 10 bases match TRBD2. With V trimmed by 5 bases and J by 2 bases, 5 bases remained unmatched. Per germline, CDR1 SNHLY and CDR2 FYNNEI. The CDR3 extends over 16 amino acids. The CDR3 loop is CASSRSSGGNTGELFF. CDR3 nucleotide sequence: TGTGCCAGCAGTAGATCTAGCGGGGGAAACACCGGGGAGCTGTTTTTT.

The chain joins TRBV27 to TRBJ2-7, with 11 bases matching TRBD2. V was clipped by 5 bases and J by 3 bases; unmatched bases: 12. The CDR3 covers 17 residues. Looked up from germline, CDR1 is MNHEY and CDR2 is SMNVEV (reference sequence). CDR3 DNA sequence: TGTGCCAGCAGTACTTCCCTACTAGCGGGAGTGATCTACGAGCAGTACTTC. It encodes CASSTSLLAGVIYEQYF.

The chain uses TRBV7-9 and TRBJ2-7; 9 bases are shared with TRBD1. The CDR3 is made up of 15 amino acids. The germline gives CDR1 SEHNR, CDR2 FQNEAQ (reference sequence). V lost 1 base and J lost 0; bases outside the gene matches: 1. CDR3 in amino acids: CASSLDRGLSYEQYF. CDR3 nucleotides: TGTGCCAGCAGCTTAGACAGGGGGCTCTCCTACGAGCAGTACTTC.

The J gene is TRBJ2-4, the V gene TRBV27; D not certain. V gave up 7 bases and J gave up 5 bases, with 6 bases separating them. Germline loops: CDR1 MNHEY, CDR2 SMNVEV (reference sequence). This CDR3 region has 11 residues. The CDR3, as DNA: TGTGCCAGCACCCGAGAAAACATTCAGTACTTC. This sequence encodes CASTRENIQYF.

The J gene is TRBJ2-5, the V gene TRBV6-1; 9 bases agree with TRBD1. The CDR3 covers 15 residues. Trimming at V came to 7 bases and at J to 2 bases, leaving 8 bases not matched to a gene. In germline, CDR1 is MNHNS, CDR2 SASEGT. CDR3: CASTEQGAGQETQYF. In nucleotides, the CDR3 is TGTGCCAGCACGGAACAGGGGGCGGGTCAAGAGACCCAGTACTTC.

The sample holds one count of this clone. The V and J genes are TRBV5-1 and TRBJ2-1; TRBD2 matches 10 bases. CDR3 length: 13 amino acids. J lost 7 bases, V lost 4 bases, and 2 bases had no gene match. Germline-derived CDR1 and CDR2 are SGHRS and YFSETQ. The CDR3 sequence: CASSKTSGNEQFF. For the CDR3, the DNA is TGCGCCAGCAGCAAGACTAGCGGGAATGAGCAGTTCTTC.

The CDR3 bases are TGTGCCAGCAGTAGGGGCAACAATGAGCAGTTCTTC. Translated, it gives CASSRGNNEQFF. The chain is built from TRBV27 and TRBJ2-1, with D perhaps TRBD1 (5 bases). The CDR3 covers 12 residues. Per the germline V gene, CDR1 is MNHEY and CDR2 is SMNVEV (reference sequence). V was clipped by 5 bases and J by 5 bases, with 7 bases between them.

This chain joins TRBV6-5 and TRBJ1-1; the match to TRBD1 covers 10 bases. Germline V lookup: CDR1 MNHEY, CDR2 SVGAGI. V shed 6 bases and J 11 bases; nucleotides not matched to a gene: 9. The CDR3 length is 13 residues. The CDR3 region has the DNA TGTGCCAGCAGCCGGACAGGGGGTATTCGGGCTTTCTTT. Protein product: CASSRTGGIRAFF.

The chain combines TRBV28 with TRBJ2-5; TRBD2 matches at 11 bases. The junction had 5 bases not matched to a gene; V was cut back by 6 bases and J by 5 bases. Germline loops: CDR1 MDHEN, CDR2 SYDVKM. The CDR3 length is 14 residues. Here the CDR3 DNA reads TGTGCCAGCAGCCTAGCGGGAGGTGGTGAGACCCAGTACTTC. It yields the protein CASSLAGGGETQYF.

This sequence joins TRBV27 and TRBJ2-5; possible D gene TRBD1, 5 bases. CDR1 is MNHEY and CDR2 is SMNVEV in the germline V gene (reference sequence). V was trimmed by 5 bases and J by 5 bases, leaving 18 bases between them. CDR3 length: 15 residues. This CDR3 is CASSLDLQGSETQYF. CDR3 DNA sequence: TGTGCCAGCAGTCTCGACCTTCAGGGTTCGGAGACCCAGTACTTC.

This sequence joins TRBV18 and TRBJ1-1; 7 bases agree with TRBD1. The CDR3 extends over 13 amino acids. CDR1 and CDR2 from the germline V gene are KGHSH and LQKENI. The V and J ends lost 6 bases and 1 base, in that order; junction bases with no gene match: 2. The CDR3 sequence: CASSGQENTEAFF. CDR3 bases: TGTGCCAGCTCCGGACAGGAGAACACTGAAGCTTTCTTT. Based on the CDR3 plus reference TRBV18 and TRBJ1-1, the full variable domain is NAGVMQNPRHLVRRRGQEARLRCSPMKGHSHVYWYRQLPEEGLKFMVYLQKENIIDESGMPKERFSAEFPKEGPSILRIQQVVRGDSAAYFCASSGQENTEAFFGQGTRLTVV.

This clone was recorded only once. This sequence joins TRBV2 and TRBJ2-5; no definite D call. The CDR3 length is 11 residues. Germline CDR1 SNHLY, CDR2 FYNNEI. The germline V and J ends were trimmed by 7 bases and 5 bases, with 8 bases remaining between them. CDR3 sequence: CASNSVETQYF. In DNA form, the CDR3 reads TGTGCCAGCAACTCGGTGGAGACCCAGTACTTC.

The genes are TRBV19 and TRBJ2-1; TRBD2 aligns across 10 bases. Unmatched junction bases numbered 8, after V lost 5 bases and J lost 7 bases. The CDR3 sequence is 15 residues long. CDR1 and CDR2 (germline): LNHDA, SQIVND (reference sequence). CDR3 nucleotides: TGTGCCAGTAGTCCGTCTAGCGGGAGAAGGAATGAGCAGTTCTTC. It encodes CASSPSSGRRNEQFF.

The CDR3 spells CASSLRGEKGNQPQHF. CDR3 bases: TGTGCCAGCAGTTTAAGAGGAGAAAAAGGCAATCAGCCCCAGCATTTT. This chain links TRBV27 with TRBJ1-5, with D hard to call. The CDR3 consists of 16 residues. Germline assignment: CDR1 MNHEY and CDR2 SMNVEV (reference sequence). Trimming took off 2 bases at V and 2 bases at J, with 13 bases between the two ends.

The chain links TRBV9 to TRBJ2-2, with 8 bases lining up with TRBD2. V shed 3 bases, J shed 4 bases, and the junction held 5 bases outside the gene matches. The CDR3 runs to 15 residues. Germline values: CDR1 SGDLS, CDR2 YYNGEE. This chain's CDR3 is CASSGLAKVTGELFF. The CDR3 DNA is TGTGCCAGCAGCGGACTAGCGAAAGTCACCGGGGAGCTGTTTTTT.

This clone was found a few times. The genes are TRBV6-5 and TRBJ2-7, with 7 bases aligning to TRBD2. V was pared by 7 bases and J by 6 bases, with 6 bases of the junction left unmatched. Per germline, CDR1 MNHEY and CDR2 SVGAGI. The CDR3 has 12 amino acids. This CDR3 reads CASKDPSGEQYF. For the CDR3, the DNA is TGTGCCAGCAAGGATCCTAGCGGCGAGCAGTACTTC.

The chain carries TRBV7-9 and TRBJ2-1; 7 nucleotides agree with TRBD2. The V gene's germline CDR1 is SEHNR and CDR2 FQNEAQ (reference sequence). The CDR3 loop spans 15 amino acids. V dropped 5 bases and J dropped 7; count of bases not matched to a gene: 11. The CDR3 loop is CASSLTTGLRNEQFF. DNA of the CDR3: TGTGCCAGCAGCCTAACCACGGGACTACGAAATGAGCAGTTCTTC.

This clone has a handful of counts. The V call is TRBV6-1, the J call TRBJ1-2; D is perhaps TRBD1 (5 bases). CDR1 is MNHNS and CDR2 is SASEGT in the germline V gene. The CDR3 loop spans 15 amino acids. Trimming stripped 7 bases from V and 3 bases from J, with 18 bases between. As DNA, the CDR3 is TGTGCCAGCAACGCCGCAGGACAAGGATACTATGGCTACACCTTC. Translation: CASNAAGQGYYGYTF.